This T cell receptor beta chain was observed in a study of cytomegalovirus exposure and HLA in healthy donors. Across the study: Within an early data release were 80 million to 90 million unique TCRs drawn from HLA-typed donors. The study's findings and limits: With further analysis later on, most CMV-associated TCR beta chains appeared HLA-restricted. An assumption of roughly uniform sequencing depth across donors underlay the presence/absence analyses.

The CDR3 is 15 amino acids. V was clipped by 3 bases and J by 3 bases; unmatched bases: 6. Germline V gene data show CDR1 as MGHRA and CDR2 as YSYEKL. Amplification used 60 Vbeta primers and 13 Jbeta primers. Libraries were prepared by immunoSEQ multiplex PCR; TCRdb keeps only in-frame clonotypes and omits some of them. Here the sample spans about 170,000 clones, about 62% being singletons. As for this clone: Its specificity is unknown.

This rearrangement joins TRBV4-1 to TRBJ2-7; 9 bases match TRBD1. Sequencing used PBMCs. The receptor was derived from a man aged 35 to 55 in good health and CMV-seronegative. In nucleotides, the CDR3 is TGCGCCAGCAGCCACCAATGGGACAGGGACTACGAGCAGTACTTC. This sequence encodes CASSHQWDRDYEQYF.